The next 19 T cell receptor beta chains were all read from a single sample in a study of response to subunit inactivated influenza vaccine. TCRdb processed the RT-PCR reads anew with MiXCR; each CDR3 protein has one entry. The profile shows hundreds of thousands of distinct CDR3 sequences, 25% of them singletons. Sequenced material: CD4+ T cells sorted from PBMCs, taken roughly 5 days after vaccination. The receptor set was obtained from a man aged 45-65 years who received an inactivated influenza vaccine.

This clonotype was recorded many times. The CDR3 spells CASSLRGSGELFF. The DNA for the CDR3 is TGTGCCAGCAGTTTGAGGGGTAGCGGGGAGCTGTTTTTT. The gene calls are TRBV12-3 or TRBV12-4 and TRBJ2-2; D tentatively reads TRBD1 or TRBD2 (5 bases each). The CDR3 spans 13 residues. Trimming removed 3 bases at V and 7 bases at J, with 9 bases between.

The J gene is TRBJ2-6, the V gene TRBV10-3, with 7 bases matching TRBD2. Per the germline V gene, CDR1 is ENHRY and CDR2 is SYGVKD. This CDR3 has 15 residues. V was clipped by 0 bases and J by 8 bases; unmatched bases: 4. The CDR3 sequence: CAISESGGGSNVLTF. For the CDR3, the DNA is TGTGCCATCAGTGAGTCGGGGGGAGGGTCCAACGTCCTGACTTTC.

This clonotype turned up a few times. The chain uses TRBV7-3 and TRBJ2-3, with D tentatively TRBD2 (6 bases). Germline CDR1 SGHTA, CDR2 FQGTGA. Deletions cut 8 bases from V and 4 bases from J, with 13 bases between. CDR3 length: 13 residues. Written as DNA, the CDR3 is TGTGCCAGCGGACTAACGGGCCCAGATACGCAGTATTTT. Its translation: CASGLTGPDTQYF.

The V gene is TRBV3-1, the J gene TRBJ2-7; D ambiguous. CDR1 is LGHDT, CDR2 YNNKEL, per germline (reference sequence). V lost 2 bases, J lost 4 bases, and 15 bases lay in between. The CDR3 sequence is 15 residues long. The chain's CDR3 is CASSQPTATVYEQYF. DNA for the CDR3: TGTGCCAGCAGCCAACCAACCGCGACGGTTTACGAGCAGTACTTC.

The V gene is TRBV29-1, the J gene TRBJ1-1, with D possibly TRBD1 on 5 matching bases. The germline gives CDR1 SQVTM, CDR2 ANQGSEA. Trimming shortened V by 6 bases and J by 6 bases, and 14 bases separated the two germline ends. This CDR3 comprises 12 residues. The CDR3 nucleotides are TGCAGCGTCGGCCCAGGGAAGGCTGAAGCTTTCTTT. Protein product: CSVGPGKAEAFF.

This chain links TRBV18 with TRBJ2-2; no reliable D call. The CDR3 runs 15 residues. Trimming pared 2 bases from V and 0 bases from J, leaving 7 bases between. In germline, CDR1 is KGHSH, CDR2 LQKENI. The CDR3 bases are TGTGCCAGCTCACCAGGGCAAGCGAACACCGGGGAGCTGTTTTTT. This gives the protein CASSPGQANTGELFF.

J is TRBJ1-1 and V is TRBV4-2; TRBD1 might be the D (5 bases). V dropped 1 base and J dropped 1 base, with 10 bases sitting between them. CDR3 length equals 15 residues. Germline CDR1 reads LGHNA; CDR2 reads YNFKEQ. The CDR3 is CASSQAGNRNTEAFF. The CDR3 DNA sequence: TGTGCCAGCAGCCAAGCAGGGAATCGGAACACTGAAGCTTTCTTT.

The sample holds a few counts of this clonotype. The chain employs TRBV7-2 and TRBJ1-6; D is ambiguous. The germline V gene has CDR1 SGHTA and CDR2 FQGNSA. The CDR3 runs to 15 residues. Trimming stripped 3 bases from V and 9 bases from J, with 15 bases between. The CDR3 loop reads CASSLRSGRRSPLHF. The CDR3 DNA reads TGTGCCAGCAGCTTGCGAAGCGGACGTCGTTCACCCCTCCACTTT.

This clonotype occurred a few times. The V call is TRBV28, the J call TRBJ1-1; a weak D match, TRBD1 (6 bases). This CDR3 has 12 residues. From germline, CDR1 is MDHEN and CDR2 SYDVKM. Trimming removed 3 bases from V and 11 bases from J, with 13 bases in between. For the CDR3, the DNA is TGTGCCAGCAGTTTGGTTGGGGGGCAGGCTTTCTTT. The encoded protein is CASSLVGGQAFF.

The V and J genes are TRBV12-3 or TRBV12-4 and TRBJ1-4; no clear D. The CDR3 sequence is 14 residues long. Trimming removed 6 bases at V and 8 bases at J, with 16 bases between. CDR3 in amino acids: CASSVAGVGEKLFF. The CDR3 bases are TGTGCCAGCAGCGTAGCGGGAGTGGGAGAAAAACTGTTTTTT.

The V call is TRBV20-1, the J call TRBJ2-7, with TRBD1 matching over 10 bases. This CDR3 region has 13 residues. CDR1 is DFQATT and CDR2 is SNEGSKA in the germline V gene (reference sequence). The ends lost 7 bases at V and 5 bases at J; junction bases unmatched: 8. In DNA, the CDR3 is TGCAGTGAAGCGGGACAGGGGAGGGACGAGCAGTACTTC. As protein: CSEAGQGRDEQYF.

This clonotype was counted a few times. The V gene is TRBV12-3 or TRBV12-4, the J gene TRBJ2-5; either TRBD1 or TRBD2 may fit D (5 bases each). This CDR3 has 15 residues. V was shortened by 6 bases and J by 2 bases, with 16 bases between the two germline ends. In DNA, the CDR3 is TGTGCCAGCAGCGGGAACGGGGCCCATCAAGAGACCCAGTACTTC. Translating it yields CASSGNGAHQETQYF.

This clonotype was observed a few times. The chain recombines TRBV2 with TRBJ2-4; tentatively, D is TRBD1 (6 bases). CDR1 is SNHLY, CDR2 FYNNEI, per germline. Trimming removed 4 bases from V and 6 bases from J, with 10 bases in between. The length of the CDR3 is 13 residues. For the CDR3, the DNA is TGTGCCAGCAGTGTGGCAGGGGCAAACATTCAGTACTTC. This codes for CASSVAGANIQYF. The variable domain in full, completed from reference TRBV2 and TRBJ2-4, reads EPEVTQTPSHQVTQMGQEVILRCVPISNHLYFYWYRQILGQKVEFLVSFYNNEISEKSEIFDDQFSVERPDGSNFTLKIRSTKLEDSAMYFCASSVAGANIQYFGAGTRLSVL.

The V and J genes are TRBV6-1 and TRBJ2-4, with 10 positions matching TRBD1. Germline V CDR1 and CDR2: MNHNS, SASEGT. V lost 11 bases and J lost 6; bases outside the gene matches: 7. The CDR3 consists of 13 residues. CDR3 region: CAAGQGRGNIQYF. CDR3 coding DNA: TGTGCCGCGGGACAGGGGCGAGGAAACATTCAGTACTTC.

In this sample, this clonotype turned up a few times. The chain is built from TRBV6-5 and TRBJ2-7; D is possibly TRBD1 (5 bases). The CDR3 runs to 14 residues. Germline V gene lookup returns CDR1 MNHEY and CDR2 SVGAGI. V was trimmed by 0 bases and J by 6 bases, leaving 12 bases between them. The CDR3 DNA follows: TGTGCCAGCAGTTACTCGCCGCAGGGTGGCGAGCAGTACTTC. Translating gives CASSYSPQGGEQYF.

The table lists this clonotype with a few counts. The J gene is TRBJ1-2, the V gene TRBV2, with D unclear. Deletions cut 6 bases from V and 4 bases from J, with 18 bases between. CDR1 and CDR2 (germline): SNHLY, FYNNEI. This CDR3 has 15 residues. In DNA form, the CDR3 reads TGTGCCAGCAGCGTAGAGCCAAGGAGTATCTATGGCTACACCTTC. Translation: CASSVEPRSIYGYTF.

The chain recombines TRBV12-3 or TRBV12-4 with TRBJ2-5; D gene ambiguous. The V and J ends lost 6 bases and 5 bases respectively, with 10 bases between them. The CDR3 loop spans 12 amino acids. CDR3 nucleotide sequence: TGTGCCAGCAGCTGGACGCGGGAGACCCAGTACTTC. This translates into CASSWTRETQYF.

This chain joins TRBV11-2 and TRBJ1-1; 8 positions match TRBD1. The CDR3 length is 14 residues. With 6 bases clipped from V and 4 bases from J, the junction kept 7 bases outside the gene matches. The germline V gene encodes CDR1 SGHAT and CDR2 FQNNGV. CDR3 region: CASRPGQGGTEAFF. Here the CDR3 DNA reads TGTGCCAGCAGGCCCGGACAGGGCGGCACTGAAGCTTTCTTT.

Written as DNA, the CDR3 is TGTGCCAGCAGCTTAAGAGCGGGGGATCAAGAGACCCAGTACTTC. This translates into CASSLRAGDQETQYF. J is TRBJ2-5 and V is TRBV7-2; 8 bases agree with TRBD2. The V and J ends lost 2 bases and 2 bases, in that order; junction bases with no gene match: 4. This CDR3 spans 15 amino acids. Looked up from germline, CDR1 is SGHTA and CDR2 is FQGNSA.